The 27 T cell receptor beta chains presented below share a single source sample, sequenced in a study of T cell repertoires in cytomegalovirus infection. TCRdb ran MiXCR on the reads and lists one entry per CDR3 protein. The sample gives some 700,000 distinct CDR3 sequences, 35% of which show up once; 2.8% is in the top ten. The sequencing input was PBMCs. Source of these receptors: a human donor in good health (CMV status not recorded). Some clones in this sample may be carry-over from other donors' samples.

V is TRBV4-2 and J is TRBJ1-4; D ambiguous. CDR1 and CDR2 (germline): LGHNA, YNFKEQ. This CDR3 spans 16 amino acids. V lost 1 base and J 0 bases, leaving 9 bases between the germline ends. As DNA, the CDR3 is TGTGCCAGCAGCCAAGCCCGGACCGCAACTAATGAAAAACTGTTTTTT. It encodes CASSQARTATNEKLFF.

This clonotype has just a few counts. The V gene is TRBV7-8, the J gene TRBJ2-1, with 9 positions matching TRBD2. CDR1 SGHVS and CDR2 FQNEAQ come from the germline V gene. The length of the CDR3 is 17 residues. V was pared by 1 base and J by 8 bases, with 12 bases of the junction left unmatched. The CDR3, as DNA: TGTGCCAGCAGCTTAGAAGCCCCGGGACTAGCATGGTATGAGCAGTTCTTC. Its protein product is CASSLEAPGLAWYEQFF.

The chain employs TRBV11-2 and TRBJ2-1; 10 bases line up with TRBD2. The germline V gene has CDR1 SGHAT and CDR2 FQNNGV. The CDR3 is 17 residues long. V lost 1 base and J lost 7; bases outside the gene matches: 10. Here the CDR3 reads CASSLARLAGAKNEQFF. CDR3 sequence (DNA): TGTGCCAGCAGCTTAGCCCGGCTAGCGGGAGCCAAAAATGAGCAGTTCTTC.

The chain employs TRBV24-1 and TRBJ1-5; TRBD1 might be the D (6 bases). Per the germline V gene, CDR1 is KGHDR and CDR2 is SFDVKD. The V end was cut by 9 bases, the J end by 6 bases, with 17 bases between. The CDR3 has 14 amino acids. DNA of the CDR3: TGTGCCACCCATCCGGGGGGGGCTAGTCAGCCCCAGCATTTT. This sequence encodes CATHPGGASQPQHF.

As for this clonotype: A much larger clone differs from this one at a single base, so this may be a read error. V and J are TRBV7-8 and TRBJ1-1; 9 bases map to TRBD1. Germline CDR1 and CDR2: SGHVS and FQNEAQ. V trimming: 4 bases; J trimming: 6 bases; junction bases outside the gene matches: 6. This CDR3 is 14 amino acids long. This chain's CDR3 is CASSSRDRVAEAFF. The CDR3 region has the DNA TGTGCCAGCAGCTCCCGGGACAGGGTGGCTGAAGCTTTCTTT.

Only one count was recorded for this clonotype. The V gene is TRBV14, the J gene TRBJ2-1; D unclear. Germline V lookup: CDR1 SGHDN, CDR2 FVKESK. The CDR3 has 12 residues. V gave up 1 base and J gave up 9 bases, with 7 bases separating them. This chain's CDR3 is CASSQARGEQFF. For the CDR3, the DNA is TGTGCCAGCAGCCAAGCCCGAGGTGAGCAGTTCTTC.

The chain is built from TRBV5-6 and TRBJ1-1, with D unresolved. V dropped 6 bases and J dropped 8 bases, with 11 bases sitting between them. The germline V gene has CDR1 SGHDT and CDR2 YYEEEE. This CDR3 contains 11 residues. The CDR3 spells CASTSGREAFF. For the CDR3, the DNA is TGTGCCAGCACCTCTGGACGGGAAGCTTTCTTT.

The chain carries TRBV7-9 and TRBJ1-2; TRBD1 might be the D (5 bases). V lost 0 bases to trimming and J lost 5 bases, with 10 bases between them. This CDR3 has 14 amino acids. Germline V gives CDR1 SEHNR, CDR2 FQNEAQ (reference sequence). The CDR3 reads CASSLAGRVYGYTF. The CDR3 coding sequence is TGTGCCAGCAGCTTAGCAGGCAGGGTGTATGGCTACACCTTC.

The genes are TRBV12-3 or TRBV12-4 and TRBJ1-2; D gene ambiguous. This CDR3 is built from 14 residues. The V and J ends lost 6 bases and 3 bases respectively, with 14 bases between them. CDR3 region: CASSPTGLYYGYTF. The DNA for the CDR3 is TGTGCCAGCAGCCCGACCGGGTTATACTATGGCTACACCTTC.

Ten or more counts support this clonotype. CDR3 amino acids: CASSWGDRDNEQFF. CDR3 sequence (DNA): TGTGCCAGCAGTTGGGGGGACCGCGACAATGAGCAGTTCTTC. This chain uses TRBV6-1 with TRBJ2-1, with D perhaps TRBD2 (6 bases). The CDR3 loop spans 14 amino acids. V was shortened by 5 bases and J by 5 bases, with 13 bases between the two germline ends. Germline loops: CDR1 MNHNS, CDR2 SASEGT.

This clonotype was detected only a few times. The rearrangement links TRBV6-1 to TRBJ1-1; D call uncertain. Germline CDR1 MNHNS, CDR2 SASEGT. The CDR3 contains 16 residues. Trimming cost V 2 bases and J 5 bases, with 18 bases left between them. The CDR3 spells CASSESLRRLGTEAFF. The CDR3, as DNA: TGTGCCAGCAGTGAATCACTCCGGCGTTTGGGGACTGAAGCTTTCTTT.

There are a few counts of this clonotype. The rearrangement links TRBV27 to TRBJ1-2, with D hard to call. V dropped 3 bases and J dropped 4 bases, with 12 bases sitting between them. The CDR3 contains 14 residues. Germline V gives CDR1 MNHEY, CDR2 SMNVEV (reference sequence). The CDR3 protein is CASSLGFRGYGYTF. In nucleotides, the CDR3 is TGTGCCAGCAGTTTGGGCTTTCGAGGCTATGGCTACACCTTC.

The J gene is TRBJ1-6, the V gene TRBV6-1, with D possibly being TRBD1 (5 bases). The CDR3 is 15 amino acids. CDR1 MNHNS and CDR2 SASEGT come from the germline V gene. Trimming left V 5 bases short and J 3 bases short, with 11 bases between. The CDR3 here is CASSSGGFYNSPLHF. CDR3 nucleotide sequence: TGTGCCAGCAGTTCCGGGGGTTTCTATAATTCACCCCTCCACTTT.

The genes are TRBV7-9 and TRBJ2-5; 9 bases agree with TRBD1. This CDR3 has 15 residues. Germline V gene sequence: CDR1 SEHNR, CDR2 FQNEAQ (reference sequence). V lost 3 bases, J lost 3 bases, and 5 bases stayed unmatched. In DNA, the CDR3 is TGTGCCAGCAGCTTCACCGGGACAGGGAAAGAGACCCAGTACTTC. It is translated as CASSFTGTGKETQYF.

This clonotype was seen a few times. The rearrangement links TRBV4-1 to TRBJ1-5, with 9 bases aligning to TRBD1. The CDR3 contains 15 residues. Trimming took 3 bases from V and 7 from J; bases not matched to a gene: 7. In germline, CDR1 is MGHRA, CDR2 YSYEKL. The CDR3 here is CASSQTGTGLQPQHF. The CDR3 nucleotides are TGCGCCAGCAGCCAGACCGGGACAGGGTTACAGCCCCAGCATTTT.

This clonotype was counted between two and nine times. This rearrangement joins TRBV7-8 to TRBJ1-5; D possibly corresponds to TRBD1 (5 bases). Germline V gene sequence: CDR1 SGHVS, CDR2 FQNEAQ. The CDR3 totals 14 residues. Deletions cut 0 bases from V and 7 bases from J, with 10 bases between. The CDR3 protein is CASSLAGGFQPQHF. CDR3 sequence (DNA): TGTGCCAGCAGCTTAGCGGGGGGGTTCCAGCCCCAGCATTTT.

The chain couples TRBV28 to TRBJ2-3, with D perhaps being TRBD1 or TRBD2 (5 bases each). The CDR3 has 11 residues. Germline values: CDR1 MDHEN, CDR2 SYDVKM. The V and J ends lost 9 bases and 7 bases respectively, with 11 bases between them. The DNA of the CDR3 is TGTGCCAGTCTTCGGGACCATACGCAGTATTTT. Translating gives CASLRDHTQYF. The full variable domain, rest sourced from reference TRBV28 and TRBJ2-3, is DVKVTQSSRYLVKRTGEKVFLECVQDMDHENMFWYRQDPGLGLRLIYFSYDVKMKEKGDIPEGYSVSREKKERFSLILESASTNQTSMYLCASLRDHTQYFGPGTRLTVL.

This clonotype was seen a few times. This rearrangement joins TRBV5-5 to TRBJ2-7, with D hard to call. V lost 4 bases and J 6 bases, leaving 14 bases between the germline ends. Germline CDR1 is SGHKS and CDR2 is YYEKEE (reference sequence). This CDR3 contains 13 residues. CDR3 in amino acids: CASSPLLRSEQYF. The CDR3 DNA follows: TGTGCCAGCAGCCCCCTTTTAAGATCCGAGCAGTACTTC. Together with reference TRBV5-5 and TRBJ2-7, the CDR3 gives the full variable domain: DAGVTQSPTHLIKTRGQQVTLRCSPISGHKSVSWYQQVLGQGPQFIFQYYEKEERGRGNFPDRFSARQFPNYSSELNVNALLLGDSALYLCASSPLLRSEQYFGPGTRLTVT.

The CDR3 sequence: CASSLDWTENTGELFF. The CDR3 DNA sequence: TGTGCCAGCAGCTTAGATTGGACGGAAAACACCGGGGAGCTGTTTTTT. V usage is TRBV11-2 and J usage is TRBJ2-2; no firm D call. This CDR3 has 16 amino acids. Germline loops: CDR1 SGHAT, CDR2 FQNNGV. V was cut by 0 bases and J by 2 bases, with 10 bases left in between. Based on the CDR3 plus reference TRBV11-2 and TRBJ2-2, the full variable domain is EAGVAQSPRYKIIEKRQSVAFWCNPISGHATLYWYQQILGQGPKLLIQFQNNGVVDDSQLPKDRFSAERLKGVDSTLKIQPAKLEDSAVYLCASSLDWTENTGELFFGEGSRLTVL.

The V gene is TRBV12-3 or TRBV12-4, the J gene TRBJ2-7, with 8 bases fitting TRBD2. V was pared by 7 bases and J by 7 bases, with 12 bases of the junction left unmatched. The CDR3 spans 14 residues. The CDR3, as DNA: TGTGCCAGCACGATAGCGGGAAGGTTTGGAGAGCAGTACTTC. Translating it yields CASTIAGRFGEQYF.

This chain links TRBV4-1 with TRBJ2-5; no definite D call. Between the trimmed V and J ends, which lost 2 bases and 5 bases, there was a span of 18 bases. Germline CDR1 reads MGHRA; CDR2 reads YSYEKL. The CDR3 totals 16 residues. Written as DNA, the CDR3 is TGCGCCAGCAGCCAACAGTGGGCGTTGGTGGAGGAGACCCAGTACTTC. This gives the protein CASSQQWALVEETQYF.

The V gene is TRBV18, the J gene TRBJ2-1; a possible D gene is TRBD2 (7 bases). The CDR3 runs 18 residues. V gave up 4 bases and J gave up 0 bases, with 19 bases separating them. Germline CDR1 and CDR2: KGHSH and LQKENI. The CDR3 DNA reads TGTGCCAGCTCACGGGGGGGAGTCGGACAGCCCTCCTACAATGAGCAGTTCTTC. This sequence encodes CASSRGGVGQPSYNEQFF.

This clonotype has only a few counts. J is TRBJ2-1 and V is TRBV5-4; D call uncertain. V was clipped by 0 bases and J by 6 bases, with 7 bases between them. CDR1 and CDR2 (germline): SGHNT, YYREEE (reference sequence). The CDR3 consists of 13 residues. CDR3 nucleotide sequence: TGTGCCAGCAGCTTGGGACAAACCAATGAGCAGTTCTTC. Its translation: CASSLGQTNEQFF. Using reference TRBV5-4 and TRBJ2-1 for the parts outside the CDR3, the full variable domain is ETGVTQSPTHLIKTRGQQVTLRCSSQSGHNTVSWYQQALGQGPQFIFQYYREEENGRGNFPPRFSGLQFPNYSSELNVNALELDDSALYLCASSLGQTNEQFFGPGTRLTVL.

The CDR3 reads CASSLSGEPPQHF. The CDR3 DNA reads as TGTGCCAGCAGTTTATCGGGGGAGCCGCCCCAGCATTTT. This chain connects TRBV12-3 or TRBV12-4 to TRBJ1-5, with D possibly TRBD1 on 5 matching bases. There are 13 residues in the CDR3. The V end was cut by 2 bases, the J end by 9 bases, with 11 bases between.

The chain links TRBV5-1 to TRBJ2-5, with D perhaps matching TRBD2 (6 bases). V gave up 7 bases and J gave up 3 bases, with 13 bases separating them. The CDR3 has 13 amino acids. Germline CDR1 and CDR2: SGHRS and YFSETQ. The chain's CDR3 is CASSIRLEETQYF. The CDR3 DNA sequence: TGCGCCAGCTCTATCCGACTAGAAGAGACCCAGTACTTC.

The chain combines TRBV20-1 with TRBJ2-3, with 7 positions matching TRBD1. The germline gives CDR1 DFQATT, CDR2 SNEGSKA (reference sequence). The CDR3 length is 16 residues. Trimming at V came to 2 bases and at J to 4 bases, leaving 12 bases not matched to a gene. The DNA of the CDR3 is TGCAGTGCTAGATCCCCGCCGGGACAGAGTCCAGATACGCAGTATTTT. Translation: CSARSPPGQSPDTQYF.

The rearrangement links TRBV5-1 to TRBJ2-5; the D is unclear. The CDR3 has 14 residues. CDR1 is SGHRS, CDR2 YFSETQ, per germline. Trimming left V 0 bases short and J 0 bases short, with 6 bases between. The CDR3 DNA sequence: TGCGCCAGCAGCTTGGAGTCATACCAAGAGACCCAGTACTTC. Encoded protein: CASSLESYQETQYF.